These T cell receptor beta chains were read from a single sample in a study of T cell repertoires in cytomegalovirus infection. TCRdb re-called the reads through MiXCR, storing one row per CDR3 protein. The data contain about 260,000 distinct CDR3 sequences, roughly 13% of them singletons. The material sequenced was PBMCs. Every receptor here comes from a human donor in good health (CMV status not recorded). Some clones in this sample may be carry-over from other donors' samples. The CDR3 runs from the conserved cysteine through the conserved F or W. Fields, in order: V gene, D gene, J gene, CDR3 protein. The D gene is left open where the match is weak.

TRBV7-2	-	TRBJ2-1	CASSWVRSSPSRNEQFF
TRBV28	-	TRBJ2-5	CASSLGGYRGETQYF
TRBV6-2/TRBV6-3	-	TRBJ2-4	CASSSALAGKNIQYF
TRBV6-1	TRBD1	TRBJ2-1	CASSGGQGGDEQFF
TRBV12-5	-	TRBJ2-1	CASASKLDEQFF
TRBV28	-	TRBJ1-2	CATYRGGGYGYTF
TRBV5-6	-	TRBJ2-7	CASSGDQNYEQYF
TRBV29-1	-	TRBJ1-2	CSVDFGPYGYTF
TRBV6-2/TRBV6-3	-	TRBJ1-1	CASKDSMNTEAFF
TRBV19	-	TRBJ2-1	CASSQKNNYNEQFF
TRBV7-8	-	TRBJ2-2	CASSLNTLNTGELFF
TRBV10-3	-	TRBJ1-1	CAIRGRFTEAFF
TRBV27	TRBD2	TRBJ2-1	CASSSMTSGNLYNEQFF
TRBV7-2	-	TRBJ1-2	CASSLGAATNYGYTF
TRBV28	TRBD2	TRBJ2-7	CASSLSGVSYEQYF
TRBV11-1	TRBD1	TRBJ2-1	CASSLGTGDNEQFF
TRBV7-2	TRBD1	TRBJ1-5	CASSLAWDRGVNQPQHF
TRBV28	-	TRBJ1-1	CASTRQSNTEAFF
TRBV28	TRBD1	TRBJ2-7	CASSPPTGTRAEQYF
TRBV2	-	TRBJ1-1	CASSDTGRAFF
TRBV5-4	-	TRBJ2-2	CASSLDAGWNTGELFF
TRBV19	-	TRBJ2-5	CASSRWGGETQYF
TRBV20-1	TRBD1	TRBJ1-1	CSAETGGLLNTEAFF
TRBV28	-	TRBJ2-1	CASSFRPPYEQFF
TRBV11-3	-	TRBJ1-5	CASSSTPLAGQPQHF
TRBV7-2	-	TRBJ2-4	CASSSQQEGVQYF
TRBV9	-	TRBJ1-5	CASSVTGHNNQPQHF
TRBV6-8	-	TRBJ1-1	CASSYRPIQGRAFF
TRBV2	TRBD1	TRBJ2-1	CASSARGAGGGEQFF
TRBV5-1	-	TRBJ2-1	CASSFSGDSNEQFF
TRBV7-2	-	TRBJ1-1	CASSSKMNTEAFF
TRBV5-6	TRBD1	TRBJ1-4	CASSSSGQGGRFNEKLFF
TRBV29-1	-	TRBJ2-1	CSVFTASEQFF
TRBV20-1	-	TRBJ2-2	CSARDQGEGELFF
TRBV6-5	TRBD2	TRBJ2-1	CASSYGGLAGNNEQFF
TRBV20-1	TRBD2	TRBJ2-3	CSAIARTSGTTDTQYF
TRBV12-3/TRBV12-4	TRBD2	TRBJ2-1	CASTLSGRGEQFF
TRBV20-1	TRBD1	TRBJ1-1	CSATRQGRSQAFF
TRBV7-2	-	TRBJ1-2	CASSLIRDYGYTF
TRBV7-8	-	TRBJ2-5	CASSRIGETQYF
TRBV5-1	-	TRBJ1-4	CASSFWPAGSGGEKLFF
TRBV20-1	TRBD2	TRBJ2-5	CSARDTGTSRQETQYF
TRBV6-2/TRBV6-3	-	TRBJ1-2	CASSYEGDFYGYTF
TRBV20-1	TRBD1	TRBJ1-1	CSAGRDRGNTEAFF
TRBV20-1	TRBD1	TRBJ1-1	CSASPGQGVYTEAFF
TRBV7-9	-	TRBJ2-3	CASRPGTWERTDTQYF
TRBV7-2	-	TRBJ1-5	CASSLEGRSSNQPQHF
TRBV6-2/TRBV6-3	-	TRBJ1-1	CASSYRRITEAFF
TRBV6-2/TRBV6-3	TRBD1	TRBJ1-5	CASGRTGDSNQPQHF
TRBV6-2/TRBV6-3	-	TRBJ2-7	CASSYEAGSYYEQYF
TRBV28	-	TRBJ2-7	CASIGDGPNEQYF
TRBV30	TRBD2	TRBJ2-1	CAWSILAGVHEQFF
TRBV14	-	TRBJ1-4	CASSQDDWGSTNEKLFF
TRBV20-1	-	TRBJ2-1	CSASPGAPNEQFF